A selection of T cell receptor beta chains follows, all from one sample in a study of blood T cells in healthy people across ages. TCRdb fed the 5' RACE reads into MiXCR, producing one record per CDR3 protein. The repertoire has about a million distinct CDR3 sequences, under 40% of them found once; the top ten carry under 15%. What was sequenced was blood. The receptors stem from a man aged 18-30 years in good health. Both conserved end residues are part of each CDR3. D genes are given only for firm matches. Expanded clones get a size class; other rows say once, few or many, or leave the size out.

j_gene,abundance,d_gene,v_gene,CDR3nt,CDR3aa
TRBJ2-3,-,-,TRBV9,TGTGCCAGCAGCGCTGAAACATTCACAGATACGCAGTATTTT,CASSAETFTDTQYF
TRBJ2-1,-,TRBD2,TRBV29-1,TGCAGCGTTGATTTAAACGGGGGGGCGTATGAGCAGTTCTTC,CSVDLNGGAYEQFF
TRBJ1-1,few,-,TRBV29-1,TGCAGCGTTCGGATGCAGGCGAACACTGAAGCTTTCTTT,CSVRMQANTEAFF
TRBJ1-2,few,-,TRBV27,TGTGCCAGCAGAACGACCGGGACACCGTACTATGGCTACACCTTC,CASRTTGTPYYGYTF
TRBJ2-3,many,-,TRBV20-1,TGCAGTGCTAGCAGACAGATTAGCACAGATACGCAGTATTTT,CSASRQISTDTQYF
TRBJ2-5,-,-,TRBV9,TGTGCCAGCACCCTGAACGGGGAGGATGAGACCCAGTACTTC,CASTLNGEDETQYF
TRBJ1-1,-,-,TRBV20-1,TGCAGTGCTTACCGCCGATGTGAAGCTTTCTTT,CSAYRRCEAFF
TRBJ2-1,few,-,TRBV3-1,TGTGCCAGCAGCCAAGATTTGGGAGGGGGAGGAACAACGAATGAGCAGTTCTTC,CASSQDLGGGGTTNEQFF
TRBJ1-1,-,-,TRBV10-3,TGTGCCATCAGTGACGGGGGCGGAATCACTGAAGCTTTCTTT,CAISDGGGITEAFF
TRBJ2-4,-,-,TRBV5-1,TGCGCCAGCACCCCCCTTTGGGCGTACTTC,CASTPLWAYF
TRBJ2-3,-,-,TRBV28,TGTGCCAGCAGTTTACGGGACCGGGATACGCAGTATTTT,CASSLRDRDTQYF
TRBJ1-1,-,-,TRBV27,TGTGCCAGCAGTTTATCGGAGGGCGCTGAAGCTTTCTTT,CASSLSEGAEAFF
TRBJ2-3,few,-,TRBV5-1,TGCGCCAGCAAGGGGGTTGGAGATACGCAGTATTTT,CASKGVGDTQYF
TRBJ2-5,few,-,TRBV20-1,TGCAGTGCTCTTAAGGACCCGGCGGTTCAAGAGACCCAGTACTTC,CSALKDPAVQETQYF
TRBJ1-1,few,-,TRBV20-1,TGCAGTGCTAGAGATTGGCAAAGGGGAACTGAAGCTTTCTTT,CSARDWQRGTEAFF
TRBJ2-1,-,-,TRBV29-1,TGCAGTATCCTATTAGGGGACACTGCTCAAGAGACCCAGTTCTTC,CSILLGDTAQETQFF
TRBJ2-5,-,TRBD1,TRBV7-2,TGTGCCAGCAGCCGACAGGGGATGGACAATGAGCAGTACTTC,CASSRQGMDNEQYF
TRBJ1-5,-,TRBD1,TRBV6-2/TRBV6-3,TGTGCCAGCAGGGCCCCTGACAGGGCTGGGAATCAGCCCCAGCATTTT,CASRAPDRAGNQPQHF
TRBJ1-2,-,-,TRBV9,TGTGCCAGCAGCCCGCACACCAGGGTCAACTATGGCTACACCTTC,CASSPHTRVNYGYTF
TRBJ1-3,-,-,TRBV12-3/TRBV12-4,TGTGCCAGCAGTCCCGGTGGAGTCCTCTCTGGAGACACCATATATTTT,CASSPGGVLSGDTIYF
TRBJ1-2,few,-,TRBV19,TGTGCCAGTAGTGGCCCAAGAAGACAAGCTAACTATGGCTACACCTTC,CASSGPRRQANYGYTF
TRBJ2-3,few,TRBD2,TRBV4-1,TGCGCCAGCAGCTCCTCTGCGGGACTAGCGGGGGGGACAGATACGCAGTATTTT,CASSSSAGLAGGTDTQYF
TRBJ1-6,once,-,TRBV20-1,TGCAGTGCTAGATATAGGACGGCTAGAAATCCACCCCTCCACTTT,CSARYRTARNPPLHF
TRBJ2-7,-,-,TRBV20-1,TGCAGTGCCGCCCCCCGCGGAGTACACTACGAGCAGTACTTC,CSAAPRGVHYEQYF
TRBJ2-2,-,TRBD2,TRBV10-3,TGTGCCATCCGGGAGGTCGGGGAGCTGTTTTTT,CAIREVGELFF
TRBJ2-3,-,TRBD2,TRBV11-2,TGTGCCAGCAGCCACTATAGCGGGGGGGCCGATACGCAGTATTTT,CASSHYSGGADTQYF
TRBJ1-2,few,-,TRBV28,TGTGCCAGCAGCCGACAAGATGGCTATGGCTACACCTTC,CASSRQDGYGYTF
TRBJ1-3,-,TRBD1,TRBV11-2,TGTGCCAGCAGACCGGACAGGGGATCGAACACCATATATTTT,CASRPDRGSNTIYF
TRBJ2-1,-,-,TRBV11-1,TGTGCCAGCAGCTTATGGGCCGTAGCCTACAATGAGCAGTTCTTC,CASSLWAVAYNEQFF
TRBJ1-5,-,-,TRBV15,TGTGCCACCAGCAGAGACCTCCGGAGGGGTCAGCCCCAGCATTTT,CATSRDLRRGQPQHF
TRBJ1-1,-,TRBD1,TRBV7-9,TGTGCCAGCAGCTTAGAGGGGGCAGGGACGGGCACTGAAGCTTTCTTT,CASSLEGAGTGTEAFF